The T cell receptor (beta chain) under discussion was sequenced for a study of beta chain features in type 1 diabetes (dated by TCRdb to between 2017 and 2018). Regarding the research as a whole: Mean age, gender distribution, total cell number and subset yield did not differ between patients and healthy donors. A total of about 100,000,000 sorted cells were examined across all samples, and RNA yield correlated strongly with the number of cells per subset. In the study, TCRB repertoires of sorted circulating CD4+ T cell subsets from recently diagnosed type 1 diabetes patients were compared with those of matched healthy donors. Naive and central memory subsets were obtained from all 30 or so donors, but regulatory and stem cell-like memory subsets were isolated from only 8 patients and 8 healthy donors. The investigation overall reported the following: Because cDNA was sequenced instead of genomic DNA, highly expressing activated cells could be over-represented, though the groups showed no difference in activation or CD3 levels. Type 1 diabetes patients showed a moderate but significant shortening of TCRB CDR3 length in all four CD4+ subsets. Naive, central memory and regulatory TCRB repertoires appeared more similar among patients than among healthy donors. Only small numbers of individuals were included in the HLA sub-analyses, which left unresolved whether HLA type had any influence on TCRB rearrangement. PCR may preferentially amplify shorter templates, but because patient and control samples were amplified and corrected together, any resulting skew would affect both groups equally. At VDJ recombination sites, type 1 diabetes patients had fewer insertions and more deleted nucleotides, which implies abnormalities in thymic rearrangement.

As for this clone: It has no known antigen specificity. Base qualities are not at hand, and no much larger clone is one base apart.

Each donor gave one peripheral blood draw, roughly 120 mL on average, collected into heparinised tubes. A BD FACSAria II and a panel including CD45RO, CCR7, CD25, CD127, CD95 and CD27 were used to sort naive, central memory, regulatory and stem cell-like memory CD4+ T cells. Purity was above 95% for every sorted population. PBMCs were isolated right away by Lymphoprep density gradient centrifugation and were stained directly, without culture. Samples were stained and sorted in pairs, with one healthy donor and one patient per experiment, so that batch effects were minimized. All of the isolated RNA was reverse transcribed with the High Capacity cDNA Reverse Transcription Kit, so expressed TCRB transcripts were sequenced. Naive, central memory and regulatory T cell samples underwent deep immunoSEQ sequencing, averaging around 3.6 million total reads per sample. Sorted cells were lysed in RLT buffer and RNA was extracted with DNase-treated RNeasy Micro or Mini kits, depending on cell number. Each cell subset was processed on its own to prevent cross-contamination, while patient and healthy donor samples were processed together. The immunoSEQ multiplex PCR was used to amplify TCRB sequences from cDNA, yielding 87-bp fragments that span the CDR3 region. Amplicons were sequenced on the Illumina HiSeq platform. In the authors' own workflow: Synthetic template baselines were used to correct PCR bias computationally, reads within Hamming distance 2 were collapsed, and singletons that could not be merged were discarded. Reads were aligned to IMGT to assign V, D and J genes, CDR3 length, and insertions or deletions at six rearrangement sites. Within each subset, clonotype counts were normalized to sorted cell number, after which true diversity and Gini coefficients were computed with the tcR R package. The overlap coefficient, calculated on TCRB nucleotide sequences, was used to quantify repertoire sharing. As a proxy for the pre-selection repertoire, out-of-frame TCRB sequences from naive cells were analyzed. TCRdb took this table from immuneACCESS and kept in-frame rearrangements with V and J called. Such tables lack part of the clones; where checked against another copy, unresolved V genes explain under half of the gap, and the rest is unexplained. D and trimming were read from the DNA, whereas the V and J calls and clone size are those reported in that table. Here the sample has hundreds of thousands of clones; 11% to 15% occur a single time. Jointly, the top ten make up roughly 0.033% of the sample.

V was cut back by 7 bases and J by 8 bases, leaving a gap of 24 bases between them. CDR1 and CDR2 were assigned from the germline V gene as SQVTM and ANQGSEA. There are 15 amino acids in the CDR3, from cysteine to phenylalanine inclusive. The CDR3 DNA has 45 bases and is translated from base 1. The sequence came from a young man in good health. Sequencing used naive CD4+ T cells from blood. The meaning of the sample's cell subset or site label: true naive CD4+ T cells. This chain is built from TRBV29-1 and TRBJ2-1; the D call is tentative, TRBD1 or TRBD2, as each matches 5 bases. In nucleotides, the sequence is TGCAGCGCTGGGAGAGGCACCACAGGAGGCGATGAGCAGTTCTTC. This is translated as CSAGRGTTGGDEQFF.